These 7 T cell receptor beta chains came from one sample sequenced in a study of T cells in Graves' hyperthyroidism and ophthalmopathy. RNA transcripts served as the template for amplifying TCR beta CDR3 regions. The primer set for the first-round RT-PCR of the TCR CDR3 was HTBI. TCRdb processed the multiplex PCR reads anew with MiXCR; each CDR3 protein has one entry. The sample yields 150,000 or so distinct CDR3 sequences, roughly a fifth seen once. The sample comprised blood. These receptors were collected from a woman between 50 and 59 years old with Graves' hyperthyroidism that later progressed to Graves' ophthalmopathy.

This clonotype was counted only a few times. The V call is TRBV28, the J call TRBJ1-5, with D possibly TRBD1 on 5 matching bases. CDR1 is MDHEN, CDR2 SYDVKM, per germline. CDR3 length equals 14 residues. Between the trimmed V and J ends, which lost 8 bases and 4 bases, there was a span of 15 bases. This chain's CDR3 is CASEIPGPNQPQHF. The CDR3 DNA is TGTGCCAGCGAGATTCCGGGGCCAAATCAGCCCCAGCATTTT. The complete variable domain, with remaining parts taken from reference TRBV28 and TRBJ1-5, reads DVKVTQSSRYLVKRTGEKVFLECVQDMDHENMFWYRQDPGLGLRLIYFSYDVKMKEKGDIPEGYSVSREKKERFSLILESASTNQTSMYLCASEIPGPNQPQHFGDGTRLSIL.

This clonotype was counted ten times or more. The DNA of the CDR3 is TGTGCCAGCAGCCAGGCTAGCGGTTACACAGATACGCAGTATTTT. Translation: CASSQASGYTDTQYF. The J gene is TRBJ2-3, the V gene TRBV14; TRBD2 agrees at 7 bases. This CDR3 is 15 amino acids long. Losses at the gene ends were 3 bases for V and 2 bases for J; bases not matched to a gene: 5. Germline V lookup: CDR1 SGHDN, CDR2 FVKESK.

The rearrangement joins TRBV6-1 to TRBJ1-6; tentative D call: TRBD1 (5 bases). The germline V gene has CDR1 MNHNS and CDR2 SASEGT. The CDR3 covers 13 residues. Trimming shortened V by 9 bases and J by 7 bases, and 13 bases separated the two germline ends. The CDR3 coding sequence is TGTGCCAGTCAAGAGGGGAGGAATTCACCCCTCCACTTT. Translated, it gives CASQEGRNSPLHF.

This clonotype was observed at least ten times. The chain links TRBV11-2 to TRBJ2-1, with a possible D match to TRBD2 (5 bases). In germline, CDR1 is SGHAT, CDR2 FQNNGV. V gave up 0 bases and J gave up 3 bases, with 12 bases separating them. The CDR3 extends over 16 amino acids. For the CDR3, the DNA is TGTGCCAGCAGCTTAGATATTCCCCGGGACTACAATGAGCAGTTCTTC. Translation gives CASSLDIPRDYNEQFF. Using reference TRBV11-2 and TRBJ2-1 for the parts outside the CDR3, the full variable domain is EAGVAQSPRYKIIEKRQSVAFWCNPISGHATLYWYQQILGQGPKLLIQFQNNGVVDDSQLPKDRFSAERLKGVDSTLKIQPAKLEDSAVYLCASSLDIPRDYNEQFFGPGTRLTVL.

The V gene is TRBV3-1, the J gene TRBJ1-1, with D unresolved. The germline V and J ends were trimmed by 4 bases and 7 bases, with 13 bases remaining between them. Germline V lookup: CDR1 LGHDT, CDR2 YNNKEL (reference sequence). CDR3 length equals 13 residues. The CDR3 coding sequence is TGTGCCAGCAGCCCATCGTTGGGGAGTGAAGCTTTCTTT. Amino acid sequence: CASSPSLGSEAFF.

This clonotype was detected ten times or more. This chain connects TRBV11-2 to TRBJ2-1; 9 nucleotides align to TRBD2. J was trimmed by 7 bases and V by 2 bases; bases with no gene match: 21. The CDR3 has 20 amino acids. Germline assignment: CDR1 SGHAT and CDR2 FQNNGV. The CDR3 sequence: CASSLRATGTVVAGDNEQFF. Here the CDR3 DNA reads TGTGCCAGCAGCTTAAGGGCGACAGGGACTGTTGTAGCGGGAGATAATGAGCAGTTCTTC.

The chain is built from TRBV3-1 and TRBJ2-1; 8 positions agree with TRBD2. The CDR3 sequence is 14 residues long. J was trimmed by 6 bases and V by 10 bases; bases with no gene match: 11. CDR1 is LGHDT, CDR2 YNNKEL, per germline (reference sequence). The CDR3 region is CATTLGGGLNEQFF. The CDR3 DNA reads TGTGCCACGACTCTCGGGGGGGGCCTCAATGAGCAGTTCTTC.